This T cell receptor (beta chain) was captured by sequencing in a study of CD8 T cells in Susac syndrome. Relapsing-remitting disease, either stable or active, was present in the multiple sclerosis controls, who were treatment-naive patients. It was negative isolation that provided the CD8+ and CD4+ T cells, whereas TEMRA cells were enriched by FACS. Germline V CDR1 and CDR2: KGHDR, SFDVKD. V shed 0 bases and J 0 bases; nucleotides not matched to a gene: 8. CDR3 size: 18 residues. cDNA came from about 0.5 to 1 ug RNA primed by random hexamers. Across 54 Vbeta and 13 Jbeta, immunoSEQ multiplex PCR amplified TCR beta CDR3. TCRdb passed the immunoSEQ multiplex PCR reads through MiXCR, listing each CDR3 protein once. The profile shows around 200,000 distinct CDR3 sequences, around 93% of them singletons.

The receptor comes from a human donor with multiple sclerosis. Sample: CD4+ T cells from PBMCs. V is TRBV24-1 and J is TRBJ2-7; 9 bases align to TRBD2. The CDR3 loop reads CATSDLHSGGPPSYEQYF. The CDR3 region has the DNA TGTGCCACCAGTGATTTGCACAGCGGGGGGCCACCCTCCTACGAGCAGTACTTC.